This T cell receptor beta chain was recovered during a study of radiation and T cells in renal cell carcinoma. Findings and caveats of the study: Pretreatment tumor biopsies were lacking, so baseline clonotypes are unknown. In blood, top tumor clones expanded by 2 weeks, shrinking by 4.

This clone is a singleton in its sample. The target antigen is unknown. Specified time point: blood 2 weeks post-SBRT. The sample's treatment: 15 Gy SBRT to primary tumor, nephrectomy 4 weeks later. Radiation-treated patients gave blood at baseline, week 2 and week 4. Looked up from germline, CDR1 is SGHNT and CDR2 is YENEEA. The CDR3 runs to 14 residues. Losses at the gene ends were 3 bases for V and 4 bases for J; bases not matched to a gene: 3. Assay: immunoSEQ multiplex PCR; the TCRdb copy retains only in-frame clones and omits some. The data contain tens of thousands of clones, about 80% of them singletons.

The chain combines TRBV11-3 with TRBJ2-1, with 7 bases fitting TRBD2. This TCR came from a man in his 60s with renal cell carcinoma. This specimen was blood, taken from a patient whose treatment included radiotherapy and nephrectomy. The CDR3 DNA follows: TGTGCCAGCAGCTTCGGACTAGATTACAATGAGCAGTTCTTC. Its translation is CASSFGLDYNEQFF.